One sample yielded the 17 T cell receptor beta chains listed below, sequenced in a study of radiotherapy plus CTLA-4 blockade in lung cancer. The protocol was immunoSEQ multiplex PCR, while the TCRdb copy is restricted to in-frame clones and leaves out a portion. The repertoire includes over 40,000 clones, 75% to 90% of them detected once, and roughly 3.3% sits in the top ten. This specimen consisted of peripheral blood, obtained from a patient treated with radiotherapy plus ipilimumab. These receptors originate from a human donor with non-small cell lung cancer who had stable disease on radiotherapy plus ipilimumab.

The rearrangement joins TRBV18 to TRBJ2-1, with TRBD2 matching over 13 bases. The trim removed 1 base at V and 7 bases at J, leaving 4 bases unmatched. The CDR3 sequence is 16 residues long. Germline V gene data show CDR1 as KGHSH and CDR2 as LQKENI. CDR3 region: CASSPQGLAGKNEQFF. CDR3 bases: TGTGCCAGCTCACCACAGGGACTAGCGGGAAAGAATGAGCAGTTCTTC.

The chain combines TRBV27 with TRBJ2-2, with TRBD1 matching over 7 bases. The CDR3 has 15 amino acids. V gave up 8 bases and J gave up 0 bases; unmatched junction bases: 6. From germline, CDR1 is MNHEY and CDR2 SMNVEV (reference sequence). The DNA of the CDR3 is TGTGCCAGCCTTAGACAGGGACCGAACACCGGGGAGCTGTTTTTT. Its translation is CASLRQGPNTGELFF.

Here the CDR3 DNA reads TGTGCCAGCAGAAACAAGTACGAAGAAGGGCGGGAGAACACCGGGGAGCTGTTTTTT. It yields the protein CASRNKYEEGRENTGELFF. This chain uses TRBV7-9 with TRBJ2-2; D might be TRBD2 (6 bases). The germline V gene has CDR1 SEHNR and CDR2 FQNEAQ (reference sequence). The CDR3 loop spans 19 amino acids. The germline V and J ends were trimmed by 6 bases and 1 base, with 24 bases remaining between them.

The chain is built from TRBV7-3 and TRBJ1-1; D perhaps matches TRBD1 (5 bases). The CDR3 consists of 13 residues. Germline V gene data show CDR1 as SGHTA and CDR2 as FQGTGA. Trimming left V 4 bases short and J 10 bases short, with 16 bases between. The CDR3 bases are TGTGCCAGCAGCTCTTCTAGCGGGGGGACAGCTTTCTTT. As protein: CASSSSSGGTAFF.

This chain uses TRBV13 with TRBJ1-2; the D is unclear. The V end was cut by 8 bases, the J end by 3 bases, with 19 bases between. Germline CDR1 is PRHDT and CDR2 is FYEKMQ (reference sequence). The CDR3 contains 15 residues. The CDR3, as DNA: TGTGCCAGCTCAGCCCAACTCACAGTGGACTATGGCTACACCTTC. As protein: CASSAQLTVDYGYTF.

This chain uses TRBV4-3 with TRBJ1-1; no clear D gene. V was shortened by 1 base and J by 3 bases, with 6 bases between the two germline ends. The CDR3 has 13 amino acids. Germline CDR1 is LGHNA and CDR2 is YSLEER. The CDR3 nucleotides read TGCGCCAGCAGCCAAGTGCGCGACACTGAAGCTTTCTTT. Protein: CASSQVRDTEAFF.

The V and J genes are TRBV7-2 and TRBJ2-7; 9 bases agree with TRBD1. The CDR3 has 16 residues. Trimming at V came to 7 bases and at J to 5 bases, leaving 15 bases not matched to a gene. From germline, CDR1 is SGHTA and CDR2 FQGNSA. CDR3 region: CASTPNLGTGLHEQYF. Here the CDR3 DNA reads TGTGCCAGCACCCCAAATTTAGGGACAGGGCTACACGAGCAGTACTTC.

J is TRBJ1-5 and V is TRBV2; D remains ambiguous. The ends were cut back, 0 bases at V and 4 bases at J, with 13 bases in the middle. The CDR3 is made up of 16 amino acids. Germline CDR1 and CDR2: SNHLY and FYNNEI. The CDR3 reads CASSEAGDRVNQPQHF. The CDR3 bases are TGTGCCAGCAGTGAAGCAGGCGACCGGGTTAATCAGCCCCAGCATTTT.

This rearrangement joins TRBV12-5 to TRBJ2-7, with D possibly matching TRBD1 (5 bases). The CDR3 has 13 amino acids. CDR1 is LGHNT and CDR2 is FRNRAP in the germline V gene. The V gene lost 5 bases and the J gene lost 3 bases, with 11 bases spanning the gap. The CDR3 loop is CASGPGNHYEQYF. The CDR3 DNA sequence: TGTGCTAGTGGTCCAGGGAATCACTACGAGCAGTACTTC.

The CDR3 region is CASSLRGSNTDTQYF. DNA for the CDR3: TGTGCCAGCAGTTTACGCGGGAGTAACACAGATACGCAGTATTTT. The chain combines TRBV28 with TRBJ2-3; 7 nucleotides match TRBD2. CDR1 is MDHEN and CDR2 is SYDVKM in the germline V gene. V lost 2 bases, J lost 2 bases, and 4 bases stayed unmatched. CDR3 length equals 15 residues. The whole variable domain, remainder taken from reference TRBV28 and TRBJ2-3, is DVKVTQSSRYLVKRTGEKVFLECVQDMDHENMFWYRQDPGLGLRLIYFSYDVKMKEKGDIPEGYSVSREKKERFSLILESASTNQTSMYLCASSLRGSNTDTQYFGPGTRLTVL.

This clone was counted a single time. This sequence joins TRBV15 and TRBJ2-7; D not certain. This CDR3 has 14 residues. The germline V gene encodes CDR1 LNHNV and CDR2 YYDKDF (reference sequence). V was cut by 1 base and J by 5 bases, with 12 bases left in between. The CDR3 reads CATSRGLLPHEQYF. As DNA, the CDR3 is TGTGCCACCAGCAGAGGTTTACTCCCCCACGAGCAGTACTTC.

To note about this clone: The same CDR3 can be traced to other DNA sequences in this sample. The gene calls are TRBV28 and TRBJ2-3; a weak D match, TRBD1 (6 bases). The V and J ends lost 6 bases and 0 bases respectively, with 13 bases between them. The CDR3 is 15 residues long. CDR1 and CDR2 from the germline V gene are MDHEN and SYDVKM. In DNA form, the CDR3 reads TGTGCCAGCAGCTTACAGGGTCTCAGCACAGATACGCAGTATTTT. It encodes CASSLQGLSTDTQYF.

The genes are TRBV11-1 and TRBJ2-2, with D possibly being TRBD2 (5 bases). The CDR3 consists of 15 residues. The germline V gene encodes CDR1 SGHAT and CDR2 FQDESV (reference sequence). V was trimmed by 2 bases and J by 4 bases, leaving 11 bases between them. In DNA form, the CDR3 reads TGTGCCAGCAGCTTATCAGAGGGAACCACCGGGGAGCTGTTTTTT. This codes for CASSLSEGTTGELFF.

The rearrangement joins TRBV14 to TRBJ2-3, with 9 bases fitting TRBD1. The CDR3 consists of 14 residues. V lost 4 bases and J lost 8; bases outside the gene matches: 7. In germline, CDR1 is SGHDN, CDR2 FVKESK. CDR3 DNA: TGTGCCAGCAGCCCCGGGACAGGGCTCGGTACGCAGTATTTT. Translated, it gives CASSPGTGLGTQYF.

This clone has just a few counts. CDR3 sequence reads: CASSQGQSSYNSPLHF. For the CDR3, the DNA is TGCGCCAGCAGCCAAGGACAATCCTCCTATAATTCACCCCTCCACTTT. The chain uses TRBV4-1 and TRBJ1-6; no firm D call. CDR1 is MGHRA, CDR2 YSYEKL, per germline. Trimming removed 1 base from V and 0 bases from J, with 7 bases in between. The CDR3 runs to 16 residues.

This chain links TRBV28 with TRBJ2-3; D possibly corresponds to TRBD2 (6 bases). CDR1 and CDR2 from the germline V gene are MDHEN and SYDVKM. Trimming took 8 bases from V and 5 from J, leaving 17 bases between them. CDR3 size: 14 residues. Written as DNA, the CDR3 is TGTGCCAGCGGGGGACTGTTACTGGGAGATACGCAGTATTTT. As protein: CASGGLLLGDTQYF.

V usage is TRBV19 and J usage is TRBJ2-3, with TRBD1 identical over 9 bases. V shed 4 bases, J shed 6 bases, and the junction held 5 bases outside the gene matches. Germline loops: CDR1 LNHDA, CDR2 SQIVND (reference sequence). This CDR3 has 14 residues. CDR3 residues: CASSSGQGLDTQYF. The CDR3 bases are TGTGCCAGTAGTAGCGGACAGGGGCTGGATACGCAGTATTTT.